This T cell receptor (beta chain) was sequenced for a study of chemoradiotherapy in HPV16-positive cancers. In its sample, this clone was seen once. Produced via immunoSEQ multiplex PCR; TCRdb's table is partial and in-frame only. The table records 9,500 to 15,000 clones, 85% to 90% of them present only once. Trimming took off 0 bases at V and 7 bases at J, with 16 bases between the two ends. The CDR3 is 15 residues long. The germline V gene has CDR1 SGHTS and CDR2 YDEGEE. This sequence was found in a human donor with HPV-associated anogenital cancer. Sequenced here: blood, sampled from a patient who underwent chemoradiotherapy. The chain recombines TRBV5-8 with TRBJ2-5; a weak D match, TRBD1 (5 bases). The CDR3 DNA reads TGTGCCAGCAGCTTGGCCAGGGATCCGTTGGGGACCCAGTACTTC. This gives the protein CASSLARDPLGTQYF.